This T cell receptor (beta chain) comes out of a study of cytomegalovirus exposure and HLA in healthy donors. Study observations and caveats: Further analysis was carried out later, and it showed several of the most significant clusters appearing linked to common viral pathogens.

As to this clone: The antigen is unknown.

Trimming took off 2 bases at V and 1 base at J, with 11 bases between the two ends. This CDR3 is 15 amino acids long. CDR1 and CDR2 from the germline V gene are LGHNA and YNFKEQ. The PCR used 60 Vbeta and 13 Jbeta primers. Method: immunoSEQ multiplex PCR; TCRdb's copy keeps in-frame clones and lacks some. The sample shows over 140,000 clones, more than 70% of them seen only once. V usage is TRBV4-2 and J usage is TRBJ2-5, with D possibly matching TRBD2 (5 bases). The sample was PBMCs. The sequence was collected from a man in his fifties in good health and CMV-seronegative. The CDR3 reads CASSQSEGRQETQYF. CDR3 bases: TGTGCCAGCAGCCAATCTGAGGGCCGCCAAGAGACCCAGTACTTC.